This TCR beta chain was observed in a study of PD-L1 blockade in urothelial cancer. Study-wide context: About 90% of the 29 patients comprised males who had bladder-origin urothelial cancer.

The V segment lost 3 bases and the J segment 2 bases; nucleotides outside the gene matches: 7. The CDR3 length is 15 residues. CDR1 is MNHNS, CDR2 SASEGT, per germline. The time point: pretreatment peripheral blood. Sequenced by immunoSEQ multiplex PCR; TCRdb stores in-frame clones only, minus some. The repertoire includes some 65,000 clones, 80% to 85% of them detected once, and roughly 2.9% sits in the top ten. The V and J genes are TRBV6-1 and TRBJ2-7, with TRBD1 matching 7 bases. This sequence was found in a man aged 65-85 years with urothelial cancer. The sequenced sample was PBMCs, obtained around atezolizumab (anti-PD-L1) treatment. This CDR3 is CASSDPGQIAYEQYF. CDR3 sequence (DNA): TGTGCCAGCAGTGACCCGGGACAGATAGCCTACGAGCAGTACTTC.